This T cell receptor (beta chain) comes out of a study of early T cells in non-severe SARS-CoV-2 infection. Study as a whole: Chains stayed unpaired after sequencing of bulk RNA from unsorted whole blood.

Individual cDNA molecules received unique molecular identifiers during library preparation. One entry per CDR3 protein, called by TCRdb with MiXCR from the 5' RACE reads. This table holds tens of thousands of distinct CDR3 sequences, 9% found once. Ten or more counts support this clonotype. Its antigen remains unknown. Study-wide results and caveats: VDJdb-based annotation leaned toward anti-spike CD8 responses and missed private and CD4 specificities.

Source material: whole blood. The TCR sequence derives from an adult who was a healthcare worker with PCR-confirmed SARS-CoV-2 infection or an uninfected control (not recorded which).

Written as DNA, the CDR3 is TGCAGTGCTAGACCGTTTAGCGGGGTACACAATGAGCAGTTCTTC. Amino acid sequence: CSARPFSGVHNEQFF. The rearrangement uses TRBV20-1 and TRBJ2-1, with 8 nucleotides matching TRBD2. The CDR3 runs 15 residues. Germline-derived CDR1 and CDR2 are DFQATT and SNEGSKA (reference sequence). Losses at the gene ends were 2 bases for V and 5 bases for J; bases not matched to a gene: 8.